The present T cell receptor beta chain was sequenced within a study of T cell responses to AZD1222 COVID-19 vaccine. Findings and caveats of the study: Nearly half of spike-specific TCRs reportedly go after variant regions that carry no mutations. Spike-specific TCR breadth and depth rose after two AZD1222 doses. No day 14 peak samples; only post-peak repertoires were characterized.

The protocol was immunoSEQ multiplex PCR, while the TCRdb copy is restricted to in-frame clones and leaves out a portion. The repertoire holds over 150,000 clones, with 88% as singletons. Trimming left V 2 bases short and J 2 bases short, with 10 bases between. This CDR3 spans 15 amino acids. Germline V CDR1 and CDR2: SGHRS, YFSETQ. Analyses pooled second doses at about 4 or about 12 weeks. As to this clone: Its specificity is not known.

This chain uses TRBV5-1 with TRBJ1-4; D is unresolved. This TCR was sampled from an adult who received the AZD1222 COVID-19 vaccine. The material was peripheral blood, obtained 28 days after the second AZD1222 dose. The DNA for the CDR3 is TGCGCCAGCAGCTTAACAGTACAGACTAATGAAAAACTGTTTTTT. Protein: CASSLTVQTNEKLFF.